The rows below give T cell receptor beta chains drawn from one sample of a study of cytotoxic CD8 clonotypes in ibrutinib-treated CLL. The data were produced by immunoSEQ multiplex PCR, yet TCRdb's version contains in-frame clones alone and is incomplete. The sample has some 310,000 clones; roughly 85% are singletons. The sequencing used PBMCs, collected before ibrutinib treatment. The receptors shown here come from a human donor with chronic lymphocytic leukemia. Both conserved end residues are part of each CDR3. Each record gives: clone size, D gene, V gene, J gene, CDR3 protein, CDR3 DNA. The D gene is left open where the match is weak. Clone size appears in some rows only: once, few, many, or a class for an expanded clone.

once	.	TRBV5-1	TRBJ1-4	CASSSAGKEELFF	TGCGCCAGCAGCAGCGCCGGGAAAGAAGAACTGTTTTTT
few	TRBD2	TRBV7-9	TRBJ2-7	CASTTSGTYEQYF	TGTGCCAGCACAACAAGCGGGACCTACGAGCAGTACTTC
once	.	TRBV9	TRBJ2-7	CASSVGGRGDPYEQYF	TGTGCCAGCAGCGTAGGGGGACGCGGGGATCCCTACGAGCAGTACTTC
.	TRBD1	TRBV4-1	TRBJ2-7	CASSRLDRGRVGEQYF	TGCGCCAGCAGCCGGCTCGACAGGGGACGCGTGGGCGAGCAGTACTTC
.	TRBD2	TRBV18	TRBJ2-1	CASSRAASGYNEQFF	TGTGCCAGCTCGCGGGCGGCTAGCGGCTACAATGAGCAGTTCTTC
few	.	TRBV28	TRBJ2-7	CASSHEGASYEQYF	TGTGCCAGCAGTCACGAGGGAGCCTCCTACGAGCAGTACTTC
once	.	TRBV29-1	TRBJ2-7	CSVRLGRETYEQYF	TGCAGCGTTCGCCTCGGACGGGAGACCTACGAGCAGTACTTC
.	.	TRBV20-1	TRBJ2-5	CSASASETQYF	TGCAGTGCTAGTGCGTCGGAGACCCAGTACTTC
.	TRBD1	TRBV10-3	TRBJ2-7	CAIRGMLSGQGGEQYF	TGTGCCATCAGAGGAATGCTTTCGGGACAGGGTGGCGAGCAGTACTTC
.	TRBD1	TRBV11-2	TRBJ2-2	CASSPHRGPSGELFF	TGTGCCAGCAGCCCCCACAGGGGCCCCTCCGGGGAGCTGTTTTTT
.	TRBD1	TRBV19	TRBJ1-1	CASSPRTGWLLTEAFF	TGTGCCAGTAGTCCCCGGACAGGGTGGCTTTTGACTGAAGCTTTCTTT
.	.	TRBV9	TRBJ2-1	CASSPSTSYNEQFF	TGTGCCAGCAGTCCCTCGACGTCCTACAATGAGCAGTTCTTC
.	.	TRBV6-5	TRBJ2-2	CASSRSAAGELFF	TGTGCCAGCAGTAGGTCGGCGGCCGGGGAGCTGTTTTTT
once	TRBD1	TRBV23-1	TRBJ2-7	CASSLPTGNSYEQYF	TGCGCCAGCAGTCTCCCGACAGGGAACTCCTACGAGCAGTACTTC
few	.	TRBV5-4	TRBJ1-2	CASSAGQDQGGYTF	TGTGCCAGCAGCGCGGGTCAGGACCAAGGGGGCTACACCTTC
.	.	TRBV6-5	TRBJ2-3	CASRRLGDTQYF	TGTGCCAGCAGACGACTTGGAGATACGCAGTATTTT
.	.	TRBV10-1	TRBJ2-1	CASSERQVAYNEQFF	TGCGCCAGCAGTGAGAGGCAGGTTGCCTACAATGAGCAGTTCTTC
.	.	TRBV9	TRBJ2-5	CASSVATVGTIQETQYF	TGTGCCAGCAGCGTAGCCACCGTCGGGACAATCCAAGAGACCCAGTACTTC
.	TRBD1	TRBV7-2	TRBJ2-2	CASSMDRGRTGELFF	TGTGCCAGCAGCATGGACAGGGGGCGCACCGGGGAGCTGTTTTTT
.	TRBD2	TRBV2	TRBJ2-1	CASRGAAASGSNEQFF	TGTGCCAGCAGGGGAGCCGCGGCTAGCGGATCCAATGAGCAGTTCTTC
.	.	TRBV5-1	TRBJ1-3	CASSLDRASGNTIYF	TGCGCCAGCAGCTTGGACAGAGCCTCTGGAAACACCATATATTTT
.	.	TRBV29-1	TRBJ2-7	CSYGDEKTGHYEQYF	TGCAGCTATGGGGACGAAAAAACGGGGCACTACGAGCAGTACTTC
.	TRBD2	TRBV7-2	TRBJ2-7	CASSLGEGLADEQYF	TGTGCCAGCAGCTTAGGGGAAGGACTAGCAGACGAGCAGTACTTC
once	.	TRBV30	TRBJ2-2	CAWSVLNTGELFF	TGTGCCTGGAGTGTACTGAACACCGGGGAGCTGTTTTTT
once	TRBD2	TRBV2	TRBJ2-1	CASSGPSGRLNEQFF	TGTGCCAGCAGCGGACCTAGCGGGAGGTTGAATGAGCAGTTCTTC